This entry is about one T cell receptor beta chain. Its target is unknown. Time point: baseline pretreatment blood. Stated treatment: 15 Gy SBRT to primary tumor, nephrectomy 4 weeks later. Radiation-treated patients gave blood at baseline, week 2 and week 4. Germline V CDR1 and CDR2: SEHNR, FQNEAQ (reference sequence). The V segment lost 10 bases and the J segment 6 bases; nucleotides outside the gene matches: 9. The CDR3 is made up of 13 amino acids. This entry comes from a study of radiation and T cells in renal cell carcinoma. In the study overall: Nephrectomy followed 15 Gy stereotactic body radiation by 4 weeks.

Only in-frame clones appear in the TCRdb table, and some are missing; sequencing was by immunoSEQ multiplex PCR. This table holds about 61,000 clones, about three quarters found once. Findings and caveats of the study: Top tumor clonotypes rose in blood 2 weeks post-radiation, then contracted. Baseline intratumoral clonotype presence is unknown without pretreatment biopsies.

This rearrangement joins TRBV7-9 to TRBJ2-3; 8 bases align to TRBD2. The sample consisted of blood, taken from a patient whose treatment included radiotherapy and nephrectomy. This sequence was found in a man aged 55 to 70 with renal cell carcinoma. The CDR3, as DNA: TGTGCCACCCAAGCGGGAGCGGGTGATACGCAGTATTTT. Its translation: CATQAGAGDTQYF.